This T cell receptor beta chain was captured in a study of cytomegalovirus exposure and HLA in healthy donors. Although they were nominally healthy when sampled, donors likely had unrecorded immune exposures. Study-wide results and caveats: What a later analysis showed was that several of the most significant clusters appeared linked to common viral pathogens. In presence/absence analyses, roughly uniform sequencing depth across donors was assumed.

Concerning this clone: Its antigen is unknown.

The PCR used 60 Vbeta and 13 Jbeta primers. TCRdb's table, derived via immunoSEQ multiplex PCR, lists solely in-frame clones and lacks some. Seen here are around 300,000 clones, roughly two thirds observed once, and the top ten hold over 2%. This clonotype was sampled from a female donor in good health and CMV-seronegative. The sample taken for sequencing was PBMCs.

The CDR3 loop reads CASSPGLAGYEQYF. CDR3 in DNA: TGTGCCAGCAGCCCGGGACTAGCGGGCTACGAGCAGTACTTC. The rearrangement joins TRBV14 to TRBJ2-7; 12 bases line up with TRBD2. Unmatched junction bases numbered 1, after V lost 4 bases and J lost 3 bases. Germline CDR1 and CDR2: SGHDN and FVKESK. There are 14 residues in the CDR3.